Presented here are 17 T cell receptor beta chains from one specimen sequenced in a study of cytomegalovirus exposure and HLA in healthy donors. 60 Vbeta and 13 Jbeta primers were used in PCR. The assay was immunoSEQ multiplex PCR, and TCRdb's table has in-frame clones only and misses some. The data hold about 200,000 clones, with around 80% observed a single time. Sequences were obtained from PBMCs. The receptor source for this set is a man aged 40-49 years in good health and CMV-seronegative.

J is TRBJ1-1 and V is TRBV6-5; D gene uncertain. Trimming cost V 6 bases and J 0 bases, with 14 bases left between them. This CDR3 spans 15 amino acids. Germline V lookup: CDR1 MNHEY, CDR2 SVGAGI. CDR3 nucleotide sequence: TGTGCCAGCAGACCCGATGGGAGGATGAACACTGAAGCTTTCTTT. Translated: CASRPDGRMNTEAFF.

The chain recombines TRBV7-2 with TRBJ1-5, with D unclear. CDR3 length: 14 residues. Germline values: CDR1 SGHTA, CDR2 FQGNSA. Trimming shortened V by 4 bases and J by 7 bases, and 14 bases separated the two germline ends. The CDR3 DNA is TGTGCCAGCAGCTCAACCCTGACGAGGCAGCCCCAGCATTTT. Translated: CASSSTLTRQPQHF.

The V and J genes are TRBV10-3 and TRBJ2-1; 9 bases line up with TRBD2. The CDR3 is made up of 13 amino acids. V dropped 10 bases and J dropped 7; count of bases not matched to a gene: 8. Germline V gene lookup returns CDR1 ENHRY and CDR2 SYGVKD. CDR3 nucleotide sequence: TGTGCCACATTTGGCGGGGGGGGAAATGAGCAGTTCTTC. This gives the protein CATFGGGGNEQFF.

J is TRBJ2-3 and V is TRBV4-3; D is undetermined. Trimming pared 2 bases from V and 0 bases from J, leaving 9 bases between. CDR3 length: 15 amino acids. Germline-derived CDR1 and CDR2 are LGHNA and YSLEER. CDR3 sequence: CASSQQALSTDTQYF. CDR3 sequence (DNA): TGCGCCAGCAGCCAACAGGCTCTAAGCACAGATACGCAGTATTTT.

This clone was seen just once. Here the CDR3 reads CASSTTSAEQYF. The DNA for the CDR3 is TGTGCCAGCAGTACGACTAGCGCAGAGCAGTACTTC. The V and J genes are TRBV27 and TRBJ2-7; the match to TRBD2 covers 8 bases. CDR3 length: 12 amino acids. The junction had 4 bases not matched to a gene; V was cut back by 5 bases and J by 7 bases. Looked up from germline, CDR1 is MNHEY and CDR2 is SMNVEV (reference sequence).

This clone was detected once. The V gene is TRBV5-8, the J gene TRBJ2-7, with 7 bases matching TRBD2. The CDR3 has 16 residues. Germline V gene data show CDR1 as SGHTS and CDR2 as YDEGEE. J was trimmed by 0 bases and V by 2 bases; bases with no gene match: 8. DNA for the CDR3: TGTGCCAGCAGCTTACACTCAGGCGGGAGCTCCTACGAGCAGTACTTC. Protein sequence: CASSLHSGGSSYEQYF.

V is TRBV13 and J is TRBJ2-7, with 7 bases identical to TRBD1. CDR1 is PRHDT and CDR2 is FYEKMQ in the germline V gene (reference sequence). The trim removed 0 bases at V and 4 bases at J, leaving 3 bases unmatched. The CDR3 sequence is 14 residues long. The CDR3 DNA is TGTGCCAGCAGCTTAGGGACAGGGAAGTACGAGCAGTACTTC. Its protein is CASSLGTGKYEQYF. Full variable domain (outside the CDR3, taken from reference TRBV13 and TRBJ2-7): AAGVIQSPRHLIKEKRETATLKCYPIPRHDTVYWYQQGPGQDPQFLISFYEKMQSDKGSIPDRFSAQQFSDYHSELNMSSLELGDSALYFCASSLGTGKYEQYFGPGTRLTVT.

CDR3 DNA sequence: TGTGCCAGCAGTGCCGGGACAGGGATGAACACTGAAGCTTTCTTT. Translating it yields CASSAGTGMNTEAFF. V gene TRBV2 combines with J gene TRBJ1-1; 9 bases are shared with TRBD1. V dropped 4 bases and J dropped 0; count of bases not matched to a gene: 3. The CDR3 has 15 residues. CDR1 SNHLY and CDR2 FYNNEI come from the germline V gene.

In this sample, this clone turned up a few times. The chain is built from TRBV7-9 and TRBJ2-1, with 7 bases matching TRBD1. The germline V gene encodes CDR1 SEHNR and CDR2 FQNEAQ (reference sequence). Losses at the gene ends were 3 bases for V and 7 bases for J; bases not matched to a gene: 18. There are 18 residues in the CDR3. CDR3 residues: CASSLFPPRQGPNNEQFF. The DNA of the CDR3 is TGTGCCAGCAGCTTGTTCCCACCCAGACAGGGCCCAAATAATGAGCAGTTCTTC.

V and J are TRBV5-5 and TRBJ2-7, with D tentatively TRBD1 (6 bases). This CDR3 comprises 16 residues. Germline V gene sequence: CDR1 SGHKS, CDR2 YYEKEE (reference sequence). V lost 0 bases and J 4 bases, leaving 17 bases between the germline ends. As DNA, the CDR3 is TGTGCCAGCAGCTTGGCCGAAAGTACCAGGGGTTACGAGCAGTACTTC. This codes for CASSLAESTRGYEQYF. Full variable domain (rest looked up from reference TRBV5-5 and TRBJ2-7): DAGVTQSPTHLIKTRGQQVTLRCSPISGHKSVSWYQQVLGQGPQFIFQYYEKEERGRGNFPDRFSARQFPNYSSELNVNALLLGDSALYLCASSLAESTRGYEQYFGPGTRLTVT.

This clone was detected only once. V usage is TRBV5-1 and J usage is TRBJ1-1; D is perhaps TRBD1 (5 bases). Germline V CDR1 and CDR2: SGHRS, YFSETQ. The germline V and J ends were trimmed by 3 bases and 3 bases, with 15 bases remaining between them. The CDR3 is 15 residues long. CDR3 loop: CASSSGEWRYTEAFF. The CDR3 coding sequence is TGCGCCAGCAGCTCGGGGGAATGGAGGTACACTGAAGCTTTCTTT. Full variable domain (missing parts from reference TRBV5-1 and TRBJ1-1): KAGVTQTPRYLIKTRGQQVTLSCSPISGHRSVSWYQQTPGQGLQFLFEYFSETQRNKGNFPGRFSGRQFSNSRSEMNVSTLELGDSALYLCASSSGEWRYTEAFFGQGTRLTVV.

The chain joins TRBV27 to TRBJ2-5, with 7 positions matching TRBD1. V trimming: 3 bases; J trimming: 3 bases; junction bases outside the gene matches: 7. Germline lookup yields CDR1 MNHEY and CDR2 SMNVEV (reference sequence). The CDR3 has 15 residues. The CDR3, as DNA: TGTGCCAGCAGTTTGGGGACCACAGGGGAAGAGACCCAGTACTTC. The encoded protein is CASSLGTTGEETQYF.

The V call is TRBV6-4, the J call TRBJ1-5, with D unresolved. Germline V lookup: CDR1 MRHNA, CDR2 SNTAGT. V was cut by 3 bases and J by 6 bases, with 9 bases left in between. The CDR3 runs 13 residues. The CDR3 reads CASSEFPSQPQHF. CDR3 in DNA: TGTGCCAGCAGTGAATTTCCTTCTCAGCCCCAGCATTTT.

J is TRBJ2-7 and V is TRBV5-4, with 11 bases that match TRBD1. In germline, CDR1 is SGHNT, CDR2 YYREEE (reference sequence). This CDR3 has 15 residues. V lost 4 bases, J lost 4 bases, and 7 bases stayed unmatched. CDR3 DNA: TGTGCCAGCAGCCCGGACAGGGGGCATCGGTACGAGCAGTACTTC. It encodes CASSPDRGHRYEQYF.

The V call is TRBV4-3, the J call TRBJ1-4, with a tentative D call TRBD1 (5 bases). The CDR3 has 15 residues. CDR1 LGHNA and CDR2 YSLEER come from the germline V gene. Trimming pared 2 bases from V and 5 bases from J, leaving 12 bases between. CDR3 loop: CASSQNRQINEKLFF. The CDR3, as DNA: TGCGCCAGCAGCCAAAACCGACAGATCAATGAAAAACTGTTTTTT.

The V call is TRBV9, the J call TRBJ2-5; 8 positions agree with TRBD2. The V gene end was trimmed by 3 bases and the J gene end by 2 bases; junction bases not matched to a gene: 3. There are 14 residues in the CDR3. The germline CDR1 and CDR2 sequences are SGDLS and YYNGEE. CDR3 bases: TGTGCCAGCAGCGCCGGCGGGGGGCAAGAGACCCAGTACTTC. Translating it yields CASSAGGGQETQYF.

V is TRBV2 and J is TRBJ1-2, with TRBD1 matching 7 bases. CDR3 size: 11 residues. V shed 5 bases and J 12 bases; nucleotides not matched to a gene: 6. Germline assignment: CDR1 SNHLY and CDR2 FYNNEI. CDR3 nucleotide sequence: TGTGCCAGCAGTTTCAGGGGGGTAAACACCTTC. Protein product: CASSFRGVNTF.